This TCR beta chain was sequenced for a study of early T cells in non-severe SARS-CoV-2 infection. Turning to the study itself: Investigators sequenced bulk RNA drawn from unsorted whole blood, and chains remained unpaired. Broader study findings: There was a bias toward anti-spike CD8 responses in VDJdb matching, which missed private and CD4 specificities.

Comment on this clonotype: Its antigen remains unidentified.

This CDR3 contains 15 residues. Trimming pared 5 bases from V and 4 bases from J, leaving 16 bases between. Per the germline V gene, CDR1 is MNHEY and CDR2 is SVGAGI. Molecules of cDNA were individually given unique molecular identifiers that were attached to them. Each CDR3 protein gets one entry after TCRdb re-called the 5' RACE reads with MiXCR. The table shows some 31,000 distinct CDR3 sequences, with about 5.7% occurring only once. The specimen was whole blood. This TCR derives from an adult who was a healthcare worker with PCR-confirmed SARS-CoV-2 infection or an uninfected control (not recorded which). The chain combines TRBV6-5 with TRBJ2-3, with D perhaps matching TRBD2 (6 bases). The DNA for the CDR3 is TGTGCCAGCAGTCCTTTGTACGGGAGCTCAGATACGCAGTATTTT. This codes for CASSPLYGSSDTQYF.